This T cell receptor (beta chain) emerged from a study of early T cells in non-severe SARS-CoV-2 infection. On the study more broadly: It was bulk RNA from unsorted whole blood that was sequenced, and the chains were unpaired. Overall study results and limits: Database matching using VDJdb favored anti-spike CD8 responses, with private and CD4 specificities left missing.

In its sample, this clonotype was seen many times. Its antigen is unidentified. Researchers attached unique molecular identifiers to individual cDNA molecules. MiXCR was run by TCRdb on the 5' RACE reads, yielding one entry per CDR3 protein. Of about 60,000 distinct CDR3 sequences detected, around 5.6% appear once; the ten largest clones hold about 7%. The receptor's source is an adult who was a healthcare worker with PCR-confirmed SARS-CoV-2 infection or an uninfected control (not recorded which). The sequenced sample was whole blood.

CDR3 DNA: TGTGCCTGGAGTGGCAGGCAGGGGGCAGGAAACACCATATATTTT. It yields the protein CAWSGRQGAGNTIYF. The chain has TRBV30 and TRBJ1-3, with 8 bases identical to TRBD1. Germline CDR1 reads GTSNPN; CDR2 reads SVGIG (reference sequence). J was trimmed by 4 bases and V by 1 base; bases with no gene match: 6. The CDR3 totals 15 residues. The full variable domain, its missing parts supplied by reference TRBV30 and TRBJ1-3, is SQTIHQWPATLVQPVGSPLSLECTVEGTSNPNLYWYRQAAGRGLQLLFYSVGIGQISSEVPQNLSASRPQDRQFILSSKKLLLSDSGFYLCAWSGRQGAGNTIYFGEGSWLTVV.